The 9 T cell receptor beta chains in this list originate from one sample, sequenced in a study of siplizumab effects on memory and regulatory T cells. TCRdb keeps only in-frame clones here, not all; method: immunoSEQ multiplex PCR. Of roughly 68,000 clones detected, roughly 83% appear once; the ten largest clones hold 3% to 4%. The sequencing input was memory CD4+ T cells sorted from blood. The origin of the receptors is a human donor in good health.

The chain has TRBV25-1 and TRBJ1-1; weak D call: TRBD1 (5 bases). Per germline, CDR1 MGHDK and CDR2 SYGVNS. Deletions cut 3 bases from V and 5 bases from J, with 16 bases between. The CDR3 is 15 residues long. CDR3 in DNA: TGTGCCAGCAGTGAGCCAGGGACCGCCTGGACTGAAGCTTTCTTT. Amino acid sequence: CASSEPGTAWTEAFF.

The gene calls are TRBV20-1 and TRBJ2-5; D remains unclear. The V gene lost 3 bases and the J gene lost 5 bases, with 7 bases spanning the gap. The CDR3 length is 11 residues. CDR1 and CDR2 (germline): DFQATT, SNEGSKA (reference sequence). CDR3 region: CSASYGETQYF. In DNA form, the CDR3 reads TGCAGTGCTAGTTATGGCGAGACCCAGTACTTC.

The V and J genes are TRBV5-1 and TRBJ2-2; D unresolved. CDR3 length equals 17 residues. Germline lookup yields CDR1 SGHRS and CDR2 YFSETQ. Trimming stripped 0 bases from V and 0 bases from J, with 12 bases between. As DNA, the CDR3 is TGCGCCAGCAGCTTGGGTGTCACCATTTCGAACACCGGGGAGCTGTTTTTT. It translates to CASSLGVTISNTGELFF.

The rearrangement links TRBV19 to TRBJ2-1, with 14 nucleotides matching TRBD2. There are 18 residues in the CDR3. Germline V gene data show CDR1 as LNHDA and CDR2 as SQIVND (reference sequence). J lost 8 bases, V lost 0 bases, and 9 bases had no gene match. The CDR3 here is CASSIDGTSGSTGDEQFF. CDR3 in DNA: TGTGCCAGTAGTATAGATGGGACTAGCGGGAGTACAGGGGATGAGCAGTTCTTC.

The V and J genes are TRBV6-5 and TRBJ1-2; 11 bases fit TRBD1. Germline loops: CDR1 MNHEY, CDR2 SVGAGI. The CDR3 consists of 14 residues. V lost 4 bases to trimming and J lost 4 bases; unmatched junction nucleotides: 2. The CDR3 protein is CASSFGTGGYGYTF. The CDR3 DNA is TGTGCCAGCAGTTTTGGGACAGGGGGCTATGGCTACACCTTC.

The chain joins TRBV2 to TRBJ1-1; D gene uncertain. V lost 6 bases and J 0 bases, leaving 5 bases between the germline ends. The CDR3 has 12 amino acids. Germline CDR1 SNHLY, CDR2 FYNNEI. The CDR3, as DNA: TGTGCCAGCAGGCCCATGAACACTGAAGCTTTCTTT. It is translated as CASRPMNTEAFF.

The genes are TRBV5-5 and TRBJ1-5; D is uncertain. The germline V and J ends were trimmed by 0 bases and 1 base, with 5 bases remaining between them. This CDR3 contains 14 residues. Germline V gene lookup returns CDR1 SGHKS and CDR2 YYEKEE (reference sequence). CDR3 in amino acids: CASSLVGSNQPQHF. The CDR3 bases are TGTGCCAGCAGCTTGGTGGGCAGCAATCAGCCCCAGCATTTT.

The CDR3 sequence: CASSLGLWVAGGHNEQFF. In DNA form, the CDR3 reads TGTGCCAGCAGCTTGGGCCTTTGGGTTGCGGGGGGGCACAATGAGCAGTTCTTC. The chain joins TRBV5-6 to TRBJ2-1, with 9 nucleotides matching TRBD2. The V segment lost 0 bases and the J segment 5 bases; nucleotides outside the gene matches: 12. The CDR3 covers 18 residues. Germline V gene lookup returns CDR1 SGHDT and CDR2 YYEEEE. Full variable domain (remainder filled in from reference TRBV5-6 and TRBJ2-1): DAGVTQSPTHLIKTRGQQVTLRCSPKSGHDTVSWYQQALGQGPQFIFQYYEEEERQRGNFPDRFSGHQFPNYSSELNVNALLLGDSALYLCASSLGLWVAGGHNEQFFGPGTRLTVL.

The chain combines TRBV30 with TRBJ2-2; D gene uncertain. Germline V lookup: CDR1 GTSNPN, CDR2 SVGIG (reference sequence). Trimming cost V 0 bases and J 7 bases, with 9 bases left between them. This CDR3 is 13 amino acids long. This CDR3 reads CAWSVLEDGELFF. The CDR3 DNA reads as TGTGCCTGGAGTGTACTTGAAGACGGGGAGCTGTTTTTT.